The text below deals with one T cell receptor (beta chain). Antigen specificity is unknown. CDR1 is SGHKS and CDR2 is YYEKEE in the germline V gene (reference sequence). The J segment lost 6 bases and the V segment lost 0 bases, leaving 6 bases of the junction unmatched. This CDR3 has 15 residues. The sample is drawn from a study of cytomegalovirus exposure and HLA in healthy donors. 13 Jbeta primers and 60 Vbeta primers were used for the PCR. Libraries were prepared by immunoSEQ multiplex PCR; TCRdb keeps only in-frame clonotypes and omits some of them. Its clone listing holds under 200,000 clones. Notes on the study in general: A missense variant in DCLRE1C was later tied to TCR beta V- and J-gene trimming.

Specimen: PBMCs. This clonotype was sampled from a man aged 25 to 40 in good health and CMV-seronegative. This chain uses TRBV5-5 with TRBJ1-5; TRBD1 matches at 7 bases. The CDR3: CASSLAGQGGQPQHF. DNA for the CDR3: TGTGCCAGCAGCTTGGCAGGGCAGGGGGGTCAGCCCCAGCATTTT.